This passage covers 5 T cell receptor beta chains from one sample sequenced in a study of molecular identifiers for immune sequencing clone quantification. TCRdb itself ran the PCR reads through MiXCR, one entry per CDR3 protein. The table records around 300,000 distinct CDR3 sequences, about a quarter of them present only once. The material sequenced was naive CD8+ T cells from blood, with Jurkat cell RNA spiked in. The subset was: FACS-sorted CD8+CD4-CCR7+CD45RA+ naive T cells. The receptors here all came from a human donor in good health. Some libraries in this study had Jurkat cell RNA spiked in.

For this clonotype: A clone one base away is much larger, so this may be a read error. The genes are TRBV7-9 and TRBJ2-3; possible D gene TRBD1, 5 bases. Germline V gene sequence: CDR1 SEHNR, CDR2 FQNEAQ (reference sequence). The CDR3 consists of 17 residues. DNA of the CDR3: TGTGCCAGCAGCCTACTTCGAGGTTACGTGACGACAGATACGCAGAATTTT. Encoded protein: CASSLLRGYVTTDTQNF. Together with reference TRBV7-9 and TRBJ2-3, the CDR3 gives the full variable domain: DTGVSQNPRHKITKRGQNVTFRCDPISEHNRLYWYRQTLGQGPEFLTYFQNEAQLEKSRLLSDRFSAERPKGSFSTLEIQRTEQGDSAMYLCASSLLRGYVTTDTQNFGPGTRLTVL.

In its sample, this clonotype was seen a few times. The chain joins TRBV15 to TRBJ2-5; the match to TRBD2 covers 11 bases. The length of the CDR3 is 14 residues. The germline gives CDR1 LNHNV, CDR2 YYDKDF (reference sequence). With V trimmed by 5 bases and J by 3 bases, 2 bases remained unmatched. The CDR3 DNA sequence: TGTGCCACCAGCCCGGGACTAGCGGAAGAGACCCAGTACTTC. As protein: CATSPGLAEETQYF.

There are a few counts of this clonotype. The chain joins TRBV5-6 to TRBJ1-1, with D unresolved. The CDR3 runs 15 residues. Per germline, CDR1 SGHDT and CDR2 YYEEEE. The V end was cut by 4 bases, the J end by 1 base, with 14 bases between. CDR3 DNA sequence: TGTGCCAGCAGCCCCACGACCAGGTGGAACACTGAAGCTTTCTTT. Protein: CASSPTTRWNTEAFF.

As to this clonotype: This could be a read error, since a much larger clone is one nucleotide away. The chain carries TRBV5-3 and TRBJ2-3; D not certain. TRBV5-3 is flagged as an ORF with uncertain function. This CDR3 is built from 16 residues. The V gene lost 10 bases and the J gene lost 2 bases, with 23 bases spanning the gap. CDR3 coding DNA: TGTGCCGGCAGCTTGGGTGCCCGCGACTCCACAGATACGCAGTATTTT. Its protein is CAGSLGARDSTDTQYF.

This chain connects TRBV10-3 to TRBJ2-6; a possible D gene is TRBD1 (5 bases). V gave up 2 bases and J gave up 1 base, with 15 bases separating them. Looked up from germline, CDR1 is ENHRY and CDR2 is SYGVKD. This CDR3 comprises 18 residues. The CDR3 reads CAISEMTDFKSGANVLTF. The CDR3 bases are TGTGCCATCAGTGAGATGACAGATTTTAAATCTGGGGCCAACGTCCTGACTTTC.